A single TCR beta chain is shown here with its context. At least ten counts were recorded for this clonotype. The target of this receptor is not known. There are no base qualities to consult, and no much larger clone falls within one base. After removal of 5 bases from V and 2 bases from J, the junction retains 9 bases not matched to a gene. The CDR3 goes from the cysteine to the phenylalanine over 16 residues. Kept here is only the CDR3 DNA, which spans 48 bases and is read in frame from base 1. Via the germline V gene, CDR1 is SGHTA and CDR2 FQGNSA. The data originate from a study of T cell repertoires in cytomegalovirus infection (dated by TCRdb to 2018 to 2020). Study-level background: Because public TCR beta signatures pointed to carriage of CMV infection together with the matching HLA type, the HLA type of each donor mattered for the analysis. Overall results and qualifications from the work: Cumulative frequency of public TCR beta family members discriminated carriers of CMV infection plus the relevant HLA type in this cohort and an independent roughly 340-donor cohort. In the ex vivo response, HLA-C-restricted CMV-specific TCR beta clonotypes were dominant, and in two of eight donors the single most frequent clonotype came from this HLA-C-restricted group.

Sequenced on an Illumina HiSeq 1500. TCRdb handled the public reads itself, with Q25 trimming in fastp and clone calling in MiXCR, and kept productive beta chains. Rows are combined by CDR3 protein, so each entry shows the most common genes and DNA. The sample contains roughly 280,000 distinct CDR3 sequences, roughly 15% of them found a single time. The ten largest make up 8.8% of the sample. This sequence was found in a human donor in good health (CMV status not recorded). Some clones in this sample may be carry-over from other donors' samples. The sequence is built from TRBV7-2 and TRBJ2-5; TRBD2 lines up with 9 middle nucleotides. The sequenced sample was PBMCs. The base sequence is TGTGCCAGCAGCCCGCGTCGGGCGGGGGGGCAAGAGACCCAGTACTTC. Its protein reads: CASSPRRAGGQETQYF.